This T cell receptor (beta chain) was sequenced in a study of T cell repertoires in aging, cancer and after chemotherapy. Study-wide context: Donor ages fell into six groups from 30 or younger up to 70 or older.

Peripheral blood genomic DNA, not sorted cells or RNA, was the template. Rearranged V-D-J TRB sequences were amplified with a mixed TRB-A/B primer pool. Via MiXCR, TCRdb re-called the multiplex PCR reads, giving one row per CDR3 protein. In the table there are 9,500 or so distinct CDR3 sequences, around 33% of which are singletons. V was clipped by 3 bases and J by 5 bases, with 5 bases between them. Germline values: CDR1 MNHEY, CDR2 SMNVEV (reference sequence). The CDR3 is 11 amino acids. The sample comprised blood. This chain connects TRBV27 to TRBJ2-7; D gene ambiguous. The sequence came from a human donor in good health. Here the CDR3 reads CASSFWDEQYF. The CDR3 bases are TGTGCCAGCAGTTTCTGGGACGAGCAGTACTTC.